This TCR beta chain stems from a study of blood T cell repertoires in COVID-19. Measured with immunoSEQ multiplex PCR; TCRdb has only the in-frame clones, and not every one. The sample contains about 220,000 clones, around 90% of which appear only once. The length of the CDR3 is 15 residues. Germline V gives CDR1 MNHEY, CDR2 SVGEGT. V gave up 5 bases and J gave up 2 bases, with 13 bases separating them. The sequence derives from a woman aged 45 to 65 with acute COVID-19. The sample consisted of PBMCs or T cells enriched from blood (not recorded which). This sequence joins TRBV6-2 or TRBV6-3 and TRBJ2-1; D is possibly TRBD2 (5 bases). In nucleotides, the CDR3 is TGTGCCAGCAGTCCCCGGGCTAGCCCCTACAATGAGCAGTTCTTC. Translating it yields CASSPRASPYNEQFF.